This T cell receptor (beta chain) was observed in a study of memory CD4+ T cells and cytomegalovirus serostatus. Clones were sequenced by immunoSEQ multiplex PCR, and TCRdb holds only the in-frame ones, with some missing. The sample has roughly 76,000 clones, roughly 78% seen once; the top ten hold approximately 2.4%. Concerning this clone itself: Its antigen is unidentified.

Study-wide findings and caveats: Suggested: most of the CMV-linked TCR signature lies in CD4+ memory cells. About 40% of the roughly 160 known CMV-associated TCRbeta sequences appeared in CD4+ memory.

V dropped 3 bases and J dropped 9; count of bases not matched to a gene: 6. The length of the CDR3 is 15 residues. Germline CDR1 MDHEN, CDR2 SYDVKM. Single viable CD3+CD4+CD8-CD45RO+ cells were sorted as the memory CD4+ T cells. V gene TRBV28 combines with J gene TRBJ1-6; TRBD1 aligns across 9 bases. The sequence was collected from an adult in good health and CMV-seropositive. Specimen: memory CD4+ T cells from blood. The CDR3 sequence: CASSFFGTGRSPLHF. The CDR3, as DNA: TGTGCCAGCAGTTTCTTCGGGACAGGGCGTTCACCCCTCCACTTT.